This TCR beta chain was retrieved from a study of control samples from healthy donors and cancer patients. Method: immunoSEQ multiplex PCR; TCRdb's copy keeps in-frame clones and lacks some. The sample has about 150,000 clones, 80% to 95% seen once; the top ten hold 5.5% to 7.5%. The CDR3 is made up of 14 amino acids. Germline CDR1 and CDR2: GTSNPN and SVGIG (reference sequence). The ends lost 5 bases at V and 1 base at J; junction bases unmatched: 5. Sequences were obtained from blood. The chain uses TRBV30 and TRBJ2-7, with TRBD1 identical over 10 bases. This sequence was found in a man between 18 and 35 years old in good health. This CDR3 is CAWGWGQGSYEQYF. The DNA of the CDR3 is TGTGCCTGGGGATGGGGACAGGGGTCCTACGAGCAGTACTTC.